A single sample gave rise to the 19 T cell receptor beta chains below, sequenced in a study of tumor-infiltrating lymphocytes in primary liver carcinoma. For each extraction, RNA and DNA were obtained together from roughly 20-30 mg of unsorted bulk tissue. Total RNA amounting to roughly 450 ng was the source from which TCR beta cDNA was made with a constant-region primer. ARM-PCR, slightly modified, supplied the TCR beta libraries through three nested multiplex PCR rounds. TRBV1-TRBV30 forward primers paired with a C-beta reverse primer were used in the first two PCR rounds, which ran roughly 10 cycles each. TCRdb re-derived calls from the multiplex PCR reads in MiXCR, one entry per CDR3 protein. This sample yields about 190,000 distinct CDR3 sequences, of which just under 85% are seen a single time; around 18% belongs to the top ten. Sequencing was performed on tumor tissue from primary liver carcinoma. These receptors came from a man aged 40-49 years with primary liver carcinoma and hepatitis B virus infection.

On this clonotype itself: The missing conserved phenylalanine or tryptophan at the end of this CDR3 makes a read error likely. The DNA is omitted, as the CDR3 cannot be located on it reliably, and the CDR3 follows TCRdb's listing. CDR3 loop: CASSTDSDAGELYY. The chain uses TRBV11-2 and TRBJ2-2. Both ends counted, the CDR3 spans 14 residues. Germline V gives CDR1 SGHAT, CDR2 FQNNGV.

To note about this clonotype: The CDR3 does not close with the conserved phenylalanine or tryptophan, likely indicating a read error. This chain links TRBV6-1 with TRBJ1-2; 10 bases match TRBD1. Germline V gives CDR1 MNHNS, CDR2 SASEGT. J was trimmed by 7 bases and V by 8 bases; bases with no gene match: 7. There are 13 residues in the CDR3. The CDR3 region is CASRTWTGGGYTY. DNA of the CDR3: TGTGCCAGCCGTACCTGGACAGGGGGTGGCTACACCTAC.

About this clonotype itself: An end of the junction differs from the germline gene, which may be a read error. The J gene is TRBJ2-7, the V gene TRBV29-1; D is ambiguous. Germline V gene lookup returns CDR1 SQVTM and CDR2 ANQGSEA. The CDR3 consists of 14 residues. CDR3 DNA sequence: TGCAGCATTGGTAAGGACCCCAGCTCCTACGAGAAGTACTTC. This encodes CSIGKDPSSYEKYF.

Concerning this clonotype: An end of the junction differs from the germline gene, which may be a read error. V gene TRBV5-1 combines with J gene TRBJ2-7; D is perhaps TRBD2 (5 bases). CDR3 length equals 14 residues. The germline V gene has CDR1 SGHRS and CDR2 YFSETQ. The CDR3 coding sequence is TGCGCCAACAGCTTGGAACCAAGAGGGTACGAGCAGTACTTC. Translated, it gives CANSLEPRGYEQYF.

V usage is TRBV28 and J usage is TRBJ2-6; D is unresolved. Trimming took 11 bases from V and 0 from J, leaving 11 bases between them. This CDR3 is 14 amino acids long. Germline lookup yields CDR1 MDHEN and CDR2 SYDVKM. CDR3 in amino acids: CACNQHSGANVLTF. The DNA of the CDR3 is TGTGCCTGCAACCAACACTCTGGGGCCAACGTCCTGACTTTC.

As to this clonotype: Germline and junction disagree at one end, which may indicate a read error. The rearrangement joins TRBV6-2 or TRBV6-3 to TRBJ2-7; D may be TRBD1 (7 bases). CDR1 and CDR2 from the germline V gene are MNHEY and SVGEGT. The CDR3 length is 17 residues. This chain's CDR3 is CASGYWGAGTEDYEQYF. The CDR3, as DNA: TGTGCCAGCGGTTATTGGGGGGCCGGGACAGAGGACTACGAGCAGTACTTC.

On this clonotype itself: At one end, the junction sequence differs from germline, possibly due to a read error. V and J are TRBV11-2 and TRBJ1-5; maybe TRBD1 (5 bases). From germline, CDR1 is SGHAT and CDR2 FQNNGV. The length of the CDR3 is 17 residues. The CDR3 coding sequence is TGTGCCAGCAGCTTAGTAGGGGTGACAGCTAGCAATCAGTCCCAGCATTTT. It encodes CASSLVGVTASNQSQHF. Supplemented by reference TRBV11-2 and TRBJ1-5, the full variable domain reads EAGVAQSPRYKIIEKRQSVAFWCNPISGHATLYWYQQILGQGPKLLIQFQNNGVVDDSQLPKDRFSAERLKGVDSTLKIQPAKLEDSAVYLCASSLVGVTASNQSQHFGDGTRLSIL.

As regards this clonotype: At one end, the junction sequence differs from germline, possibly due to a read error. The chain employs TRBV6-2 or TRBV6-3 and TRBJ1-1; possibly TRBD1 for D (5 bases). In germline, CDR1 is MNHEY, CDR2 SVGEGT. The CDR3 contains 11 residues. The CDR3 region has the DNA TGTGACAGCAGTGGGGGAGCAGAATCTTTCTTT. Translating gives CDSSGGAESFF.

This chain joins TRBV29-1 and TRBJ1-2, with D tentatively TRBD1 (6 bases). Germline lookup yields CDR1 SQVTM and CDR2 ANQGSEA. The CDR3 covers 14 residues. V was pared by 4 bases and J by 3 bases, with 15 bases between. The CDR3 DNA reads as TGCAGCGTTGTACAGGGACGGGGTGACTATGGCTACACCTTC. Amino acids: CSVVQGRGDYGYTF.

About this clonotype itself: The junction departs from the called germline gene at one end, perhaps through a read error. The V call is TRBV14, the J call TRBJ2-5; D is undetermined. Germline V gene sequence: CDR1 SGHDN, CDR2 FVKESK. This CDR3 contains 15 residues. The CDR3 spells CANSRDLGYQETQYF. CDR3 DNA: TGTGCCAACAGCCGAGATCTGGGTTATCAAGAGACCCAGTACTTC.

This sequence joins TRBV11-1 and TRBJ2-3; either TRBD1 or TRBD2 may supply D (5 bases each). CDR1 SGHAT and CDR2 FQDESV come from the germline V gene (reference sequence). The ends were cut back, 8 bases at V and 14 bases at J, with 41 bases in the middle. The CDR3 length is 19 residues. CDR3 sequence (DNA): TGTGCCAGCGGCTCTGGGGGAAGCTCTGTTGGAGCACGCACAGATGCGCTGTATTTT. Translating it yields CASGSGGSSVGARTDALYF.

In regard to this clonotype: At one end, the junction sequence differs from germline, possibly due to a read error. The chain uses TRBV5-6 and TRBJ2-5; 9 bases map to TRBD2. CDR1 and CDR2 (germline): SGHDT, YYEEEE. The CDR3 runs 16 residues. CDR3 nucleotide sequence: TGTCCCAGCAGCTTGAAAAGCGGGAGGCACCAAGAGACCCAGTACTTC. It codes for CPSSLKSGRHQETQYF.

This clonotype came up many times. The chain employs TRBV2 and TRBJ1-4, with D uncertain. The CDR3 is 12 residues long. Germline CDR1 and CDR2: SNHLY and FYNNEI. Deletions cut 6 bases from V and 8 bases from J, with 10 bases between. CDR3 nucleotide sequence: TGTGCCAGCAGACGAGATCGGGAAAAACTGTTTTTT. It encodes CASRRDREKLFF.

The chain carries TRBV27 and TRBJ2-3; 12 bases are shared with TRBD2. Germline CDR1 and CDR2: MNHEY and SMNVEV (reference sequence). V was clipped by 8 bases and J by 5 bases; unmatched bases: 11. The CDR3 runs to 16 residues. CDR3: CASQGLAGLRRDTQYF. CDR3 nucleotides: TGTGCCAGCCAGGGACTAGCGGGTTTACGGCGAGATACGCAGTATTTT.

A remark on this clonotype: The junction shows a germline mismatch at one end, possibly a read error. As DNA, the CDR3 is TGCGTCAGCAGCCAAGACTTCGGCTCCTACAATGAGCAGTTCTTC. This encodes CVSSQDFGSYNEQFF. The chain links TRBV4-3 to TRBJ2-1; D gene unclear. The CDR3 totals 15 residues. In germline, CDR1 is LGHNA, CDR2 YSLEER.

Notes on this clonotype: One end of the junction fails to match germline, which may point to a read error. The chain's CDR3 is CARSRTTGDTGNTIYF. The CDR3 DNA reads as TGTGCCAGAAGCAGAACAACAGGGGACACTGGAAATACCATATATTTT. J is TRBJ1-3 and V is TRBV6-6; 7 nucleotides line up with TRBD1. The CDR3 length is 16 residues. Germline V gene sequence: CDR1 MNHNY, CDR2 SVGAGI (reference sequence).

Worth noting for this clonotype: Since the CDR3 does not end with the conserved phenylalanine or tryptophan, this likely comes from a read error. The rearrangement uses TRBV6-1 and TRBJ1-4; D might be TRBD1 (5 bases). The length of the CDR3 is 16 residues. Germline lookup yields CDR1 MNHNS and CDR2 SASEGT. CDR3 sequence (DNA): TGTGCCAGCAGTGAAGCGGGGGTTGCAACTAATGAAGAACTGTTTTCT. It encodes CASSEAGVATNEELFS.

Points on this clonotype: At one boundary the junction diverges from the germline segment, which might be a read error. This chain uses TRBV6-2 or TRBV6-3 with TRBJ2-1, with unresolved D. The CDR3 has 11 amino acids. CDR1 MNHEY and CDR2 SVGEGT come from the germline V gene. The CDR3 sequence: CASTNRGELFF. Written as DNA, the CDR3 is TGTGCCAGCACCAATCGAGGAGAGCTGTTCTTC.

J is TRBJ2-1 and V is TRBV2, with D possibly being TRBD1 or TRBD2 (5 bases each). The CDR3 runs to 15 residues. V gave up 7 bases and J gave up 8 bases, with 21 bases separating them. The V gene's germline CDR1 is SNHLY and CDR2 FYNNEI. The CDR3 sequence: CASNTGTDPLDEQFF. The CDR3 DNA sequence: TGTGCCAGCAACACCGGGACGGACCCTTTGGATGAGCAGTTCTTC.